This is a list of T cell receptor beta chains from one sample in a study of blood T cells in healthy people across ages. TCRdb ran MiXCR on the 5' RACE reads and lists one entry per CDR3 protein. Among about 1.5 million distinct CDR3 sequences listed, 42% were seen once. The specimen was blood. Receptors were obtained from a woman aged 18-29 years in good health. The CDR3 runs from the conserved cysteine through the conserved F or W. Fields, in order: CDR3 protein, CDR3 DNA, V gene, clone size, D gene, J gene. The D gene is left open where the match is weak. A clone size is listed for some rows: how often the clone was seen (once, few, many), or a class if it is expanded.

CASSQGRTTQETQYF,TGTGCCAGCAGCCAGGGCAGGACTACTCAAGAGACCCAGTACTTC,TRBV3-1,few,-,TRBJ2-5
CASSVPGHPGNYGYTF,TGTGCCAGCAGTGTCCCGGGCCACCCCGGCAACTATGGCTACACCTTC,TRBV2,few,-,TRBJ1-2
CASTTLEQGPDKQYF,TGTGCCAGCACTACCCTGGAACAGGGTCCAGATAAGCAGTATTTT,TRBV12-3/TRBV12-4,-,-,TRBJ2-3
CSVEGQSNYGYTF,TGCAGCGTTGAAGGACAGTCTAACTATGGCTACACCTTC,TRBV29-1,-,-,TRBJ1-2
CASSSGGASDTQYF,TGTGCCAGCAGTAGCGGGGGGGCCTCAGATACGCAGTATTTT,TRBV28,-,TRBD2,TRBJ2-3
CSARGQGLSGYTF,TGCAGTGCTAGGGGACAGGGCCTCTCGGGCTACACCTTC,TRBV20-1,few,TRBD1,TRBJ1-2
CASSQALRDAGELFF,TGTGCCAGTTCACAGGCCCTGAGGGACGCCGGGGAGCTGTTTTTT,TRBV19,-,-,TRBJ2-2
CSASQGGEKLFF,TGCAGTGCTAGTCAGGGTGGAGAAAAACTGTTTTTT,TRBV20-1,-,-,TRBJ1-4
CASTPGYTGELFF,TGTGCCAGCACCCCTGGATACACCGGGGAGCTGTTTTTT,TRBV12-3/TRBV12-4,-,-,TRBJ2-2
CASSHRQGKGGDEQFF,TGTGCCAGCAGCCATCGACAGGGAAAGGGTGGCGATGAGCAGTTCTTC,TRBV7-9,-,TRBD1,TRBJ2-1
CASGGQGGGQPQHF,TGTGCCAGCGGCGGACAGGGGGGCGGTCAGCCCCAGCATTTT,TRBV28,-,TRBD1,TRBJ1-5
CASSLALLAEETQYF,TGTGCCAGCAGCTTGGCCCTTCTAGCGGAAGAGACCCAGTACTTC,TRBV5-6,-,TRBD2,TRBJ2-5
CSARTPTGANVLTF,TGCAGTGCTAGAACCCCCACTGGGGCCAACGTCCTGACTTTC,TRBV20-1,-,-,TRBJ2-6
CASSEYGGGQQYF,TGTGCCAGCAGTGAGTACGGGGGAGGTCAGCAGTACTTC,TRBV2,once,-,TRBJ2-5
CASSPSAVSCNEQFF,TGTGCCAGCAGTCCCTCGGCGGTGTCCTGCAATGAGCAGTTCTTC,TRBV12-3/TRBV12-4,-,-,TRBJ2-1
CASSPGLAGLIRSNEQFF,TGTGCCAGCAGCCCTGGGCTAGCGGGACTAATACGGAGCAATGAGCAGTTCTTC,TRBV3-1,few,TRBD2,TRBJ2-1
CASSETLSYEQYF,TGTGCCAGCAGTGAGACCCTGTCCTACGAGCAGTACTTC,TRBV2,-,-,TRBJ2-7
CASTTPAGTSGKGELFF,TGTGCCAGCACCACTCCAGCCGGGACTAGCGGGAAGGGGGAGCTGTTTTTT,TRBV7-9,-,TRBD2,TRBJ2-2
CSAKDRRYSTDTQYF,TGCAGTGCTAAGGACAGGCGATATAGCACAGATACGCAGTATTTT,TRBV20-1,-,TRBD1,TRBJ2-3
CASSLVPSPTRETQYF,TGTGCCAGCAGCTTAGTTCCTAGCCCTACGAGGGAGACCCAGTACTTC,TRBV7-2,-,-,TRBJ2-5
CASSFRFGPREEKLFF,TGTGCCAGCAGTTTTAGGTTTGGGCCTAGGGAGGAAAAACTGTTTTTT,TRBV27,-,-,TRBJ1-4
CASSSVGVDEQYF,TGTGCCAGCAGTTCGGTGGGGGTGGATGAGCAGTACTTC,TRBV12-3/TRBV12-4,-,-,TRBJ2-7
CSASNGGGVYNEQFF,TGCAGTGCTAGTAACGGCGGGGGAGTATACAATGAGCAGTTCTTC,TRBV20-1,-,TRBD2,TRBJ2-1
CASSLGTLNNGQFF,TGTGCCAGCAGTCTCGGGACTTTAAACAATGGGCAGTTCTTC,TRBV27,-,-,TRBJ2-1
CASSPTWGGNEQYF,TGTGCCAGTAGTCCCACTTGGGGTGGCAATGAGCAGTACTTC,TRBV19,-,-,TRBJ2-5
CASGYQGNFSPLHF,TGTGCTAGTGGTTACCAGGGGAATTTTTCACCCCTCCACTTT,TRBV12-5,-,-,TRBJ1-6
CASSDTTLRQGSSYEQYF,TGTGCCAGCAGCGATACTACCCTGCGGCAGGGGAGCTCCTACGAGCAGTACTTC,TRBV6-1,-,-,TRBJ2-7
CASIPPGGNSNQPQHF,TGTGCCAGCATACCCCCCGGGGGGAATAGCAATCAGCCCCAGCATTTT,TRBV6-1,-,-,TRBJ1-5
CASSQDSQGARYEQYF,TGTGCCAGCAGCCAAGATTCTCAGGGGGCTCGCTACGAGCAGTACTTC,TRBV3-1,few,TRBD1,TRBJ2-7
CSARDWRREDQGNEQFF,TGCAGTGCTAGAGATTGGCGGAGGGAGGATCAAGGCAATGAGCAGTTCTTC,TRBV20-1,-,-,TRBJ2-1
CASSLGVPGGSYNSPLHF,TGTGCCAGCAGCTTAGGAGTCCCCGGGGGCTCCTATAATTCACCCCTCCACTTT,TRBV7-2,few,-,TRBJ1-6
CASNPFETQYF,TGTGCCAGCAACCCATTCGAGACCCAGTACTTC,TRBV2,-,-,TRBJ2-5
CASSQSGQETQYF,TGTGCCAGCAGCCAGTCCGGGCAAGAGACCCAGTACTTC,TRBV3-1,few,-,TRBJ2-5